The entry below gives a single T cell receptor (beta chain) sequence along with its context. Its antigen remains unknown. Donors in the study were healthy people who gave bone marrow. V dropped 5 bases and J dropped 4; count of bases not matched to a gene: 3. CDR1 and CDR2 (germline): MNHEY, SVGAGI. The CDR3 runs 14 residues. The sample comes from a study of cytomegalovirus exposure and HLA in healthy donors. Study-wide results and limits: One later analysis reportedly identified an Asian-associated ancestry cluster that showed fewer N-insertions than the roughly 700-donor mean. For most TCR sequences rarity was the rule, although some public TCRs occurred in many donors. Roughly uniform depth of sequencing across donors was assumed in presence/absence analyses.

PCR employed 60 Vbeta and 13 Jbeta primers. Measured with immunoSEQ multiplex PCR; TCRdb has only the in-frame clones, and not every one. This sample has 140,000 to 150,000 clones, with 68% found just once. This chain links TRBV6-5 with TRBJ2-7, with 12 nucleotides matching TRBD2. Sequencing used PBMCs. The sequence came from a man between 60 and 75 years old in good health and CMV-seronegative. CDR3 loop: CASSLGLAGYEQYF. The CDR3 coding sequence is TGTGCCAGCAGTCTCGGACTAGCGGGATACGAGCAGTACTTC.